Presented here are 7 T cell receptor beta chains from one specimen sequenced in a study of beta chain features in type 1 diabetes. General observations from the study: TCRB CDR3s from Type 1 diabetes patients were moderately but significantly shorter in all four CD4+ subsets.

The antigens these receptors bind are not known. Every bit of the isolated RNA underwent reverse transcription, so sequencing read expressed TCRB transcripts. The repertoire was sequenced with immunoSEQ multiplex PCR; TCRdb's copy has only in-frame clones and lacks some. The table includes 600,000 to 700,000 clones, around 12% detected once. The specimen sequenced was naive CD4+ T cells from blood. The receptor source for this set is a man aged 30-40 years with type 1 diabetes.

In this sample, this clone turned up a few times. V usage is TRBV7-9 and J usage is TRBJ1-1, with a possible D match to TRBD1 (6 bases). Germline CDR1 SEHNR, CDR2 FQNEAQ (reference sequence). The CDR3 spans 16 residues. The germline V and J ends were trimmed by 6 bases and 0 bases, with 17 bases remaining between them. The CDR3 loop is CASSPRTVTMNTEAFF. The DNA of the CDR3 is TGTGCCAGCAGTCCGCGGACAGTTACTATGAACACTGAAGCTTTCTTT.

The sample holds a few counts of this clone. V is TRBV7-2 and J is TRBJ2-7, with D perhaps matching TRBD1 (6 bases). The germline V and J ends were trimmed by 0 bases and 7 bases, with 16 bases remaining between them. CDR3 length: 15 residues. CDR1 is SGHTA, CDR2 FQGNSA, per germline. DNA of the CDR3: TGTGCCAGCAGCTTAGCGTCAGGGGTGCTGGGAGAGCAGTACTTC. The encoded protein is CASSLASGVLGEQYF.

J is TRBJ1-6 and V is TRBV9; 8 nucleotides line up with TRBD1. V lost 3 bases to trimming and J lost 10 bases; unmatched junction nucleotides: 3. This CDR3 is 13 amino acids long. Germline V CDR1 and CDR2: SGDLS, YYNGEE. The CDR3 DNA reads as TGTGCCAGCAGCGAGACAGGGGTCTCACCCCTCCACTTT. Translation gives CASSETGVSPLHF.

There are a few counts of this clone. The chain has TRBV2 and TRBJ1-1, with unresolved D. Germline V gives CDR1 SNHLY, CDR2 FYNNEI. V lost 7 bases to trimming and J lost 1 base, with 22 bases between them. This CDR3 comprises 17 residues. The CDR3 here is CASKAHSTTLANTEAFF. The CDR3 DNA reads TGTGCCAGCAAGGCCCATTCTACTACCCTGGCGAACACTGAAGCTTTCTTT.

This clone was seen a few times. The V gene is TRBV11-2, the J gene TRBJ2-3, with 14 bases lining up with TRBD2. The V gene's germline CDR1 is SGHAT and CDR2 FQNNGV. This CDR3 region has 15 residues. V lost 10 bases to trimming and J lost 4 bases; unmatched junction nucleotides: 7. The CDR3 loop reads CATGLAGGGSDTQYF. As DNA, the CDR3 is TGTGCCACCGGACTAGCGGGGGGTGGGTCAGATACGCAGTATTTT.

This clone was counted a few times. The chain employs TRBV25-1 and TRBJ1-2, with a weak D call TRBD1 (5 bases). The germline V and J ends were trimmed by 1 base and 7 bases, with 13 bases remaining between them. CDR3 length: 14 amino acids. Germline loops: CDR1 MGHDK, CDR2 SYGVNS. As DNA, the CDR3 is TGTGCCAGCAGTGAATCCCAGGGTCTGTCTGGCTACACCTTC. Encoded protein: CASSESQGLSGYTF.

This clone was counted only a few times. The gene calls are TRBV4-3 and TRBJ2-3; 14 bases are a match to TRBD2. The V gene's germline CDR1 is LGHNA and CDR2 YSLEER. With V trimmed by 5 bases and J by 4 bases, 5 bases remained unmatched. The CDR3 length is 16 residues. The CDR3 sequence is CASSARLAGGADTQYF. Written as DNA, the CDR3 is TGCGCCAGCAGCGCCCGACTAGCGGGGGGGGCAGATACGCAGTATTTT.